This T cell receptor beta chain was profiled in a study of cytomegalovirus exposure and HLA in healthy donors. Study outcomes and limitations: Specificity of a few CMV-associated chains for CMV antigens was verified in vitro. Reportedly, diagnosis of cytomegalovirus status by the classifier showed high specificity and sensitivity.

Method: immunoSEQ multiplex PCR; TCRdb's copy keeps in-frame clones and lacks some. The top ten clones hold around 3% of a sample with tens of thousands of clones, 85% of them seen once. With regard to this clone: Its specificity is not known.

The study drew the donors from its roughly 120-subject validation cohort, separate from the roughly 700-subject first cohort. The CDR3 is made up of 13 amino acids. V lost 4 bases and J 0 bases, leaving 4 bases between the germline ends. Germline V gives CDR1 SGHRS, CDR2 YFSETQ. This sequence was found in a man younger than 45 in good health and CMV-seronegative. The chain joins TRBV5-1 to TRBJ2-2; no clear D gene. Sequencing was carried out using PBMCs. CDR3 in DNA: TGCGCCAGCAGCCCCGCGAACACCGGGGAGCTGTTTTTT. It is translated as CASSPANTGELFF.